This TCR beta chain was captured by sequencing in a study of CD4+ T cells in melanoma. Profiling relied on immunoSEQ multiplex PCR, and the TCRdb table lists in-frame clones only, not all of them. The sample shows about 140,000 clones, around nine tenths of them seen only once. CDR3 size: 12 residues. The V gene's germline CDR1 is GTSNPN and CDR2 SVGIG (reference sequence). V gave up 3 bases and J gave up 6 bases, with 12 bases separating them. This sequence was found in a human donor with melanoma. The chain joins TRBV30 to TRBJ2-7; maybe TRBD1 (6 bases). CDR3 bases: TGTGCCTGGAGCCCTACAGGGTTCGAGCAGTACTTC. As protein: CAWSPTGFEQYF.